The subject of this entry is one T cell receptor (beta chain). Its antigen is undetermined. The CDR3 spans 14 residues. V was shortened by 1 base and J by 11 bases, with 15 bases between the two germline ends. Germline CDR1 is SEHNR and CDR2 is FQNEAQ (reference sequence). This sample was taken from a study of cytomegalovirus exposure and HLA in healthy donors. Primers included in the PCR were 60 Vbeta and 13 Jbeta primers. TCRdb's table, derived via immunoSEQ multiplex PCR, lists solely in-frame clones and lacks some. This sample's table has over 120,000 clones. Notes on the study in general: More than 15,000 TCR beta sequences were associated with HLA alleles at 0.05 false discovery rate in a later analysis.

Sequencing was carried out using PBMCs. This rearrangement joins TRBV7-9 to TRBJ2-1; possibly TRBD1 for D (5 bases). The clonotype was recovered from a male donor in good health and CMV-seronegative. CDR3 in DNA: TGTGCCAGCAGCTTAGGGGTTACAGGTACAAAGCAGTTCTTC. This gives the protein CASSLGVTGTKQFF.